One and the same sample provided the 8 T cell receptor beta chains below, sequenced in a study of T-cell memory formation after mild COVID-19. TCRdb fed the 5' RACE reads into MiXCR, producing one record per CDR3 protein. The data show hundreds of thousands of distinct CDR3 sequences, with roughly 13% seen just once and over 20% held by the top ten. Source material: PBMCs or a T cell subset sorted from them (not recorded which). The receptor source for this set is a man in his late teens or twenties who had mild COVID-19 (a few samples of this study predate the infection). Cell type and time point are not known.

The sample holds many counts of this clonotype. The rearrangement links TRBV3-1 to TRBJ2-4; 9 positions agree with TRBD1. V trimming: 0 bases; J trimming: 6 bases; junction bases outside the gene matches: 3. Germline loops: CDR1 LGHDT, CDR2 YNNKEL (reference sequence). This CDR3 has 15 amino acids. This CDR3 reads CASSQDMGQGNIQYF. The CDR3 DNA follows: TGTGCCAGCAGCCAAGATATGGGACAGGGAAACATTCAGTACTTC.

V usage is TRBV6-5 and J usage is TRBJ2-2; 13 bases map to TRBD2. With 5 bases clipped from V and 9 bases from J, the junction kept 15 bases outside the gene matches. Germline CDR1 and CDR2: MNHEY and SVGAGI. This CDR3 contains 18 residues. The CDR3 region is CASSRKGLAGYSPRELFF. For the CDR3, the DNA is TGTGCCAGCAGTCGGAAGGGACTAGCGGGGTACTCCCCGCGGGAGCTGTTTTTT.

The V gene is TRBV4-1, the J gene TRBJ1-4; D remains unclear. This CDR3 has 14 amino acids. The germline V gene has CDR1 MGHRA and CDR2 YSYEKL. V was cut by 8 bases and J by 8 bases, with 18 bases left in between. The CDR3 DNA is TGCGCCAGCGGCTCCGGTTGGATTCGCGAAAAACTGTTTTTT. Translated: CASGSGWIREKLFF.

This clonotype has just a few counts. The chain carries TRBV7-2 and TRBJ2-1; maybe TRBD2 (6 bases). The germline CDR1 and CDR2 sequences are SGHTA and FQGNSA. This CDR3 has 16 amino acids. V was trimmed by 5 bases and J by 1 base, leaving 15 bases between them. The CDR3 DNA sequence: TGTGCCAGCAGCAGCTCCGGGACTGGGTCCTACAATGAGCAGTTCTTC. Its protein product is CASSSSGTGSYNEQFF.

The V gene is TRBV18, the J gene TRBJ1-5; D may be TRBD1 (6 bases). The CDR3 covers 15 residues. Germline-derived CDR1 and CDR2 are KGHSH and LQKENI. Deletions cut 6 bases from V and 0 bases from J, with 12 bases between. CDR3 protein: CASSRGFYSNQPQHF. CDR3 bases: TGTGCCAGCTCCAGGGGATTTTATAGCAATCAGCCCCAGCATTTT.

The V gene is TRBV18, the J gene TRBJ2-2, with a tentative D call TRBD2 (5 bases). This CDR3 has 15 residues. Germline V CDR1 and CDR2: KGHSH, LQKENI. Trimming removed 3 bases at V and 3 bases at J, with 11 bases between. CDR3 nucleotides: TGTGCCAGCTCACCGAACGGGGTCGACACCGGGGAGCTGTTTTTT. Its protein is CASSPNGVDTGELFF.

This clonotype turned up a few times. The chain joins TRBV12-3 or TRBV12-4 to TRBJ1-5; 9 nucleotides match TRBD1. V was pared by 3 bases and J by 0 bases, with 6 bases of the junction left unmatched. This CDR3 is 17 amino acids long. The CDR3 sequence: CASSFGTGPYSNQPQHF. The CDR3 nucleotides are TGTGCCAGCAGTTTTGGGACAGGGCCGTATAGCAATCAGCCCCAGCATTTT.

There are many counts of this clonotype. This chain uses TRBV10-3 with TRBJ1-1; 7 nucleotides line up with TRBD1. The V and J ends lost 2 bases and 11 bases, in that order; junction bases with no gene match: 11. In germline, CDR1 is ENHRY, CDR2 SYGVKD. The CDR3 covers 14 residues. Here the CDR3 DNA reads TGTGCCATCAGTGAGCCCCGGGACAGCCGTCTGGCTTTCTTT. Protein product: CAISEPRDSRLAFF.